This T cell receptor beta chain is from a study of T cells in localized non-small cell lung cancer (dated by TCRdb to 2019 to 2021). About the study as a whole: The study analyzed T cell repertoires of roughly 220 early-stage NSCLC patients, comparing tumors and uninvolved tumor-adjacent lungs. A mean age of roughly 66 years was recorded for the NSCLC patients, of whom roughly 130 were male and about a hundred were female. All 240 or so NSCLC patients in the cohort were treatment-naive and had localized lung tumors that were resected.

Uninvolved adjacent lung was sampled at least 2 cm away from the tumor margin, and two independent pathologists confirmed that the tissue had no atypia. At diagnosis, peripheral blood, uninvolved tumor-adjacent lung and tumor were collected and were preserved as a mix of fresh-frozen and FFPE material. The immunoSEQ Assay was used to sequence TCR beta CDR3 regions from DNA. Under the source paper's analysis protocol: T cell density was computed as TCR beta template counts normalized to usable DNA estimated by amplifying housekeeping genes. Richness was estimated with the preseqR package, extrapolating to 400,000 templates for PBMC samples and 120,000 templates for tissue samples. Clonality was calculated as one minus Pielou's evenness. Differential abundance testing on productive amino-acid clonotypes, with a minimum total count of 5 and an alpha of 0.1, was used to identify tissue-enriched TCRs. Repertoire overlap between compartments was quantified with the Jaccard Index and Morisita Overlap Index. TCR beta CDR3s were clustered by GLIPH together with public tetramer-defined viral CDR3s, and at least three viral sequences plus V-gene enrichment were required for viral motifs. In its TCRdb copy, this immuneACCESS table keeps in-frame sequences only and misses some clones. Where compared with another copy, unresolved V genes explain less than half of these, and the others have no known cause. V and J calls plus clone size are reproduced from that table; the DNA served to infer D and trimming. The sample data list over a thousand clones, and 15% to 20% of these were observed just once. About 8.6% of the sample goes to the ten largest clones.

Regarding this clone: It lacks a known antigen. Base qualities were left out, and no much larger clone turns up one base away.

Study-level results and caveats: Of the top 100 tumor clones, a median of roughly 53 were detected in paired uninvolved adjacent lung; approximately 28 were also among that lung's top 100. Higher blood T cell density associated with longer overall survival, while higher adjacent-lung clonality associated with shorter survival. Because multi-region tumor sequencing was not done, intratumor heterogeneity could not be ruled out. Because the study design was exploratory, TCR variables were selected using unadjusted p-values without false-discovery rate correction. Uninvolved tumor-adjacent lung showed the highest T cell clonality, higher than tumor, which suggests more focused antigenic responses in the adjacent lung.

This clonotype originated in a woman aged 40 to 75 with stage I lung adenocarcinoma. The input for sequencing was normal lung tissue next to the tumor, taken before any cancer treatment.

The DNA reads TGTGCCAGCAGCCTAGTACCACGGAATGAGCAGTTCTTC. It is translated as CASSLVPRNEQFF. The chain joins TRBV14 to TRBJ2-1; the D gene is not confidently resolved. V is clipped by 4 bases and J by 7 bases, and the sequence between their germline boundaries is 11 bases long. Looking up the germline V gene yields CDR1 SGHDN and CDR2 FVKESK. Reading from cysteine to phenylalanine, the CDR3 counts 13 amino acids. Of the read, only the CDR3 DNA is kept; its 39 bases are in frame from base 1.